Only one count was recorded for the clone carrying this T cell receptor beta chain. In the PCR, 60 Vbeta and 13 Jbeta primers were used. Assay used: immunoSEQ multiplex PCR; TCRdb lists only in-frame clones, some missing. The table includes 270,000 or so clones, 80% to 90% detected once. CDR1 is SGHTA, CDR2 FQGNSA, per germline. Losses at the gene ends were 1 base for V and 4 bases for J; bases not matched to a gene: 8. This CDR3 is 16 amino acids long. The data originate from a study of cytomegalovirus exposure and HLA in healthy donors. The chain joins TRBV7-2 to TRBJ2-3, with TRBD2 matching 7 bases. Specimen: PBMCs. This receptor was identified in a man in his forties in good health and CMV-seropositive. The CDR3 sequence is CASSLGRGAGADTQYF. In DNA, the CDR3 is TGTGCCAGCAGCTTAGGACGGGGCGCGGGGGCAGATACGCAGTATTTT.